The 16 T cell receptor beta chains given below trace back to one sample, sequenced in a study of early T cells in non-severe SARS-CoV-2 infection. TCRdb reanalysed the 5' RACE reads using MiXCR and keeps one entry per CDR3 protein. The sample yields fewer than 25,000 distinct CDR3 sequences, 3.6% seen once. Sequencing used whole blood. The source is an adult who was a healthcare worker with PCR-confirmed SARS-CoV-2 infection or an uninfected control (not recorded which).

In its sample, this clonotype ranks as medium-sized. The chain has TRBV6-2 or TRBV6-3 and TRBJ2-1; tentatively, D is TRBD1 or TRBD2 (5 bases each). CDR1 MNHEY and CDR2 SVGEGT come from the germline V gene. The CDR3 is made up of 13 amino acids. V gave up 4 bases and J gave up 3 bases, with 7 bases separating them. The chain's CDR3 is CASSWDHYNEQFF. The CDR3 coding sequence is TGTGCCAGCAGTTGGGACCACTACAATGAGCAGTTCTTC.

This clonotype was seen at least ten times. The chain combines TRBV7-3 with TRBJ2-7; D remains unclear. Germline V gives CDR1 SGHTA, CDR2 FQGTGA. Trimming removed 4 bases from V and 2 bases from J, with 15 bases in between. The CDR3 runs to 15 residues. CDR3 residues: CASSSGPGLTYEQYF. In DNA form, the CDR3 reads TGTGCCAGCAGCTCAGGACCGGGCCTTACCTACGAGCAGTACTTC. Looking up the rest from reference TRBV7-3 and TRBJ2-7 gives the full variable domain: GAGVSQTPSNKVTEKGKYVELRCDPISGHTALYWYRQSLGQGPEFLIYFQGTGAADDSGLPNDRFFAVRPEGSVSTLKIQRTERGDSAVYLCASSSGPGLTYEQYFGPGTRLTVT.

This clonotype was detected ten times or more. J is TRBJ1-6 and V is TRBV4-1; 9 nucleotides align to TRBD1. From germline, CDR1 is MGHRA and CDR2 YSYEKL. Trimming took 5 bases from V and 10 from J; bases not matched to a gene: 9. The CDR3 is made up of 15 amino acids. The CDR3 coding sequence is TGCGCCAGCAGCGCCTTACAGGGGGCTTACTCACCCCTCCACTTT. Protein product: CASSALQGAYSPLHF.

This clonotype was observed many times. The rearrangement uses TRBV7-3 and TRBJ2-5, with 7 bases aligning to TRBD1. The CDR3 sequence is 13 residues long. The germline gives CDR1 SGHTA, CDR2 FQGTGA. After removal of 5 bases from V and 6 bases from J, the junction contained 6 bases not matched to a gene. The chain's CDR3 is CASSMTGQQTQYF. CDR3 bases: TGTGCCAGCAGCATGACGGGACAGCAGACCCAGTACTTC.

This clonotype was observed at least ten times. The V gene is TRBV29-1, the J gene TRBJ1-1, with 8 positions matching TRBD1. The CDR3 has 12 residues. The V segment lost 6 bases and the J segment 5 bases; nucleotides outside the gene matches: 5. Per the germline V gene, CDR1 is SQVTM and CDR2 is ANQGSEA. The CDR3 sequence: CSVRQGRTEAFF. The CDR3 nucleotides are TGCAGCGTACGACAGGGGAGGACTGAAGCTTTCTTT.

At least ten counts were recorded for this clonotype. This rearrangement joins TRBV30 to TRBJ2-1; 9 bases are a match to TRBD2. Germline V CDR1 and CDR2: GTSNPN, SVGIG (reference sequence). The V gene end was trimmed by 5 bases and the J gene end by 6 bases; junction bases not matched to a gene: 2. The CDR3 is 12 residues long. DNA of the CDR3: TGTGCCTGGGGGGGACTAGCCAATGAGCAGTTCTTC. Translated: CAWGGLANEQFF.

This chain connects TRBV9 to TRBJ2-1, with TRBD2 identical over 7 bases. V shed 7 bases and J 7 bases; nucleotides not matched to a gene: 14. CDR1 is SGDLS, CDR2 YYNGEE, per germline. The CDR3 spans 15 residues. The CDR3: CASERRAGVRNEQFF. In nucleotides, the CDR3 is TGTGCCAGCGAGAGAAGGGCGGGAGTAAGAAATGAGCAGTTCTTC.

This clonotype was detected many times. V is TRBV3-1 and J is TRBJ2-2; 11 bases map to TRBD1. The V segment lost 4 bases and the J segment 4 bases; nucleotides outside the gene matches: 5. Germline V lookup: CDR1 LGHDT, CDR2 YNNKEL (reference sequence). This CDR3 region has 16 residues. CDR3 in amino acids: CASSPRDRGFTGELFF. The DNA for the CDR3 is TGTGCCAGCAGCCCGAGGGACAGGGGGTTCACCGGGGAGCTGTTTTTT. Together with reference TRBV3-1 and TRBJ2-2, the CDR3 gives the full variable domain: DTAVSQTPKYLVTQMGNDKSIKCEQNLGHDTMYWYKQDSKKFLKIMFSYNNKELIINETVPNRFSPKSPDKAHLNLHINSLELGDSAVYFCASSPRDRGFTGELFFGEGSRLTVL.

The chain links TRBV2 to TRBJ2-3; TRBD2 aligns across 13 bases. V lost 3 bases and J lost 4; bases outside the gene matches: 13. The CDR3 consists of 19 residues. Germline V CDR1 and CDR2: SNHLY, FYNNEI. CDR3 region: CASSDGTSGTSPLADTQYF. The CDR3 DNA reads TGTGCCAGCAGTGATGGGACTAGCGGGACTTCGCCATTGGCAGATACGCAGTATTTT.

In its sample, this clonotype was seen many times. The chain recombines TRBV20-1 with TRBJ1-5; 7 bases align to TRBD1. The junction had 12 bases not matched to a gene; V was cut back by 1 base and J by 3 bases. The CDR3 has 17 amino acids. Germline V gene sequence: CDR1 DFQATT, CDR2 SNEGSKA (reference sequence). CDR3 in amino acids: CSARVGGAGGPNQPQHF. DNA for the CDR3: TGCAGTGCTAGAGTGGGGGGCGCAGGGGGTCCCAATCAGCCCCAGCATTTT.

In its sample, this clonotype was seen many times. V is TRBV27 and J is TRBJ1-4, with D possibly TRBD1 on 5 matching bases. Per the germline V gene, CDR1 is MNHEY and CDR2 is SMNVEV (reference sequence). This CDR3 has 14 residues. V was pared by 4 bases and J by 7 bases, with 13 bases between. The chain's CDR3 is CASSSISGAEKLFF. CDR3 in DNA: TGTGCCAGCAGTTCGATTTCTGGGGCTGAAAAACTGTTTTTT.

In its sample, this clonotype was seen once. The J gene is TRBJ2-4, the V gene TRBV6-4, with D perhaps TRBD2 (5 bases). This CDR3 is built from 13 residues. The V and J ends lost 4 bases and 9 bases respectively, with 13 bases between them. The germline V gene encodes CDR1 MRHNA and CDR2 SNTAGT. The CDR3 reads CASSGQGGGIQYF. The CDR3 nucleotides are TGTGCCAGCAGTGGCCAAGGAGGAGGCATTCAGTACTTC.

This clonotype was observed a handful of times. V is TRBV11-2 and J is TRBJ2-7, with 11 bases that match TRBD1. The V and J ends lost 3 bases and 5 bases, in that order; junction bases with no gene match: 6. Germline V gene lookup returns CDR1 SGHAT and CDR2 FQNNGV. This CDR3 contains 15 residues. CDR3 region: CASSFTAGQGDEQYF. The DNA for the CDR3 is TGTGCCAGCAGCTTTACGGCGGGACAGGGGGACGAGCAGTACTTC.

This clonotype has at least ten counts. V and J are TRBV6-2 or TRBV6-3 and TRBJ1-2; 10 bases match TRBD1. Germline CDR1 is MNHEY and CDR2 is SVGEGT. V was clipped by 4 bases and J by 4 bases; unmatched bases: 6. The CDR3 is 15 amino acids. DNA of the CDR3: TGTGCCAGCAGTTCCGCCGGGACAGGGGCCTATGGCTACACCTTC. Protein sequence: CASSSAGTGAYGYTF.

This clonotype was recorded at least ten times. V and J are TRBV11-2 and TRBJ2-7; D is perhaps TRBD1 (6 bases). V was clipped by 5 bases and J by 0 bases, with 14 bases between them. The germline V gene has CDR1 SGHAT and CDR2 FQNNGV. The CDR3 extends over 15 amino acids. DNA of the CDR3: TGTGCCAGCAGCATCGGACAGTCAGACTCCTACGAGCAGTACTTC. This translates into CASSIGQSDSYEQYF.

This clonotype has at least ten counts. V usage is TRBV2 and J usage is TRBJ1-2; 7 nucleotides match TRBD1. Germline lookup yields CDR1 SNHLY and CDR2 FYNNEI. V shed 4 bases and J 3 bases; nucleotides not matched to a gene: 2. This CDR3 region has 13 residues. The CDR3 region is CASSGQGDYGYTF. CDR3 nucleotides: TGTGCCAGCAGTGGACAGGGTGACTATGGCTACACCTTC.